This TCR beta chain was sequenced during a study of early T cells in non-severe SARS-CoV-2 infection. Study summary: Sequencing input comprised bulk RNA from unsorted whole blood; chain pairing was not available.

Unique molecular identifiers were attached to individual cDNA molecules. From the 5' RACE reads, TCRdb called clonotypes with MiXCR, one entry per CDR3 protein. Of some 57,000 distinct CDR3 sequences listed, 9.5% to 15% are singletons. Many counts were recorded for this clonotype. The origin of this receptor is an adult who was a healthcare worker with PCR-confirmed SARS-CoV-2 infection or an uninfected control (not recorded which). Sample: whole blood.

DNA of the CDR3: TGTGCCACCAGTGATTCGACAGGGGGCGGGACCGGGGAGCTGTTTTTT. Translated, it gives CATSDSTGGGTGELFF. The chain is built from TRBV24-1 and TRBJ2-2; TRBD1 aligns across 10 bases. CDR3 length: 16 amino acids. The trim removed 2 bases at V and 5 bases at J, leaving 4 bases unmatched. The germline gives CDR1 KGHDR, CDR2 SFDVKD.